This T cell receptor beta chain originates from a study of blood T cell repertoires in COVID-19 (dated by TCRdb to 2019 to 2021). In terms of the full investigation: Samples from collaborators originated in the United States, Italy and Spain and spanned both the acute and convalescent phases of COVID-19. The prospective study material was composed of cDNA or gDNA derived from T cells, B-cell-depleted T cells, or PBMCs. Deeply sampled blood TCRbeta repertoires from subjects exposed to, actively infected with, or recovered from COVID-19 were included in the dataset. A freely available public database, intended as a resource for researchers studying the immune response to SARS-CoV-2, is where the repertoires were released. The samples were drawn from the first 160 participants of the ongoing ImmuneRACE study and from over 950 subjects provided by 6 global collaborators. A de-identified subject ID, COVID-19 status, age in years and sex were almost always included in the sample metadata. Where available, HLA class I and class II types were taken from metadata supplied by the sample provider and were not determined by assay-based typing. Results and caveats for the whole study, not just this receptor: The amount of clinical and demographic metadata varied by source and participant and was provided uncurated.

The cysteine opens and the phenylalanine closes a CDR3 of 15 amino acids. The entry retains the CDR3 DNA only, 45 bases that are in frame from base 1. Trimming removed 2 bases from V and 3 bases from J; the gene matches leave 5 bases unexplained. The germline V gene (reference sequence) specifies LNHDA as CDR1 and SQIVND as CDR2. The immunoSEQ Assay, a bias-controlled multiplex PCR, was used to amplify TCRbeta CDR3 regions from genomic DNA. In the paper's pipeline: The number of nucleated cells in each sample was estimated from the amplification of reference gene primers within the assay. To quantify the absolute abundance of each unique TCRbeta CDR3 rearrangement, sequence reads were collapsed and filtered. For each sample, productive Simpson clonality was calculated by taking the square root of Simpson's diversity index across productive rearrangements. TCRdb took this table from immuneACCESS and kept in-frame rearrangements with V and J called. Such tables lack part of the clones; where checked against another copy, unresolved V genes explain under half of the gap, and the rest is unexplained. Clone size and the V and J calls come from that table; the DNA yielded D and trimming. For this sample the table gives about 170,000 clones, of which approximately 84% were detected only once. The leading ten clones occupy about 20% of the sample.

Whole blood was collected in K2EDTA tubes by collaborating institutions according to the institutions' own protocols. For TCRbeta analysis, collaborators shipped samples as frozen whole blood, isolated PBMCs, or DNA extracted from either of those sample types. With regard to this clone: Its antigen remains unidentified. Per-nucleotide qualities are absent, and no much larger clonotype sits a single base away.

The chain is assembled from TRBV19 and TRBJ1-2, with 8 bases in between that match TRBD1. The sequence came from a woman older than 75 with acute or convalescent COVID-19. Sequenced material: peripheral blood. The DNA reads TGTGCCAGTAGTATATGGGCAGGGGGCGACTATGGCTACACCTTC. This yields the protein CASSIWAGGDYGYTF.